This T cell receptor beta chain was captured in a study of human T cells and chemical hapten exposure. Methods used by the authors: From around 25,000 to 690,000 TCRs were found per sample, with a median of approximately 96,000. TCRdb analysed the RACE reads with MiXCR anew, one entry per CDR3 protein. TCRdb, rather than the study authors, made the V and J calls. Among about 250,000 distinct CDR3 sequences listed, over 7.5% were seen once. This clonotype was observed a few times. What it binds is unknown. Study results and limitations: Sensitization with DPC brought no change to TCRs above 1 in 1000 in frequency.

Germline assignment: CDR1 SGHAT and CDR2 FQNNGV. The CDR3 contains 14 residues. Trimming left V 1 base short and J 10 bases short, with 16 bases between. Time point noted: pre-sensitization, week 0. The treatment was: therapeutic diphenylcyclopropenone sensitization with weekly scalp DPC. Sequencing was performed on whole blood, taken in connection with sensitization to the hapten diphenylcyclopropenone (DPC). This TCR came from a man younger than 35 with alopecia areata. Some clones in this sample may be carry-over from other donors' samples. The chain has TRBV11-2 and TRBJ1-2; D possibly corresponds to TRBD1 (6 bases). The CDR3 sequence is CASSLGGRGVVYTF. The CDR3 region has the DNA TGTGCCAGCAGCTTAGGAGGCAGGGGAGTTGTCTACACCTTC.